This T cell receptor (beta chain) is from a study of Graves' ophthalmopathy and Graves' hyperthyroidism. RNA transcripts yielded amplified TCR beta CDR3 regions. HTBI-primed RT-PCR formed the first round, and a multiplex PCR formed the second. MiXCR, applied by TCRdb to the multiplex PCR reads, yields one record per CDR3 protein. The sample contains roughly 700,000 distinct CDR3 sequences, around 40% of which appear only once. The CDR3 is 14 amino acids. Trimming pared 5 bases from V and 5 bases from J, leaving 16 bases between. Looked up from germline, CDR1 is SGHTA and CDR2 is FQGTGA. Moderate-to-severe activity, with CAS ≥3, NOSPECS ≥4 and duration under 3 months, characterized the donors with ophthalmopathy.

This sequence joins TRBV7-3 and TRBJ2-7, with D uncertain. The sequencing input was peripheral blood. The receptor comes from an adult man with Graves' ophthalmopathy. DNA for the CDR3: TGTGCCAGCAGCCTCAAAGGGTGTCCGGACGAGCAGTACTTC. It codes for CASSLKGCPDEQYF. Complete variable domain (other parts from reference TRBV7-3 and TRBJ2-7): GAGVSQTPSNKVTEKGKYVELRCDPISGHTALYWYRQSLGQGPEFLIYFQGTGAADDSGLPNDRFFAVRPEGSVSTLKIQRTERGDSAVYLCASSLKGCPDEQYFGPGTRLTVT.